The rows below give T cell receptor beta chains drawn from one sample of a study of T cell repertoires in cytomegalovirus infection. TCRdb redid the calling of the reads with MiXCR, one entry per CDR3 protein. Counted here are around 750,000 distinct CDR3 sequences, approximately 32% occurring once; the ten biggest clones make up 9.5% to 15%. These receptors' antigens are unknown. The sample consisted of cultured CD8+ T cells from PBMCs, taken from culture after CMV antigen stimulation. Every receptor here comes from a human donor in good health (CMV status not recorded). Some clones in this sample may be carry-over from other donors' samples. Each CDR3 is given with its conserved first and last residue. The order of the fields is V gene, D gene, clone size, J gene, CDR3 protein, CDR3 DNA. D genes are given only for firm matches. Size values are once, few and many counts, or a class for expanded clones, and some rows have none.

V: TRBV19; D: TRBD2; size: .; J: TRBJ2-1; CDR3: CASSIGRAGDPLEQFF; DNA: TGTGCCAGTAGTATTGGAAGAGCGGGGGATCCCCTGGAGCAGTTCTTC
V: TRBV19; D: .; size: .; J: TRBJ2-7; CDR3: CASSHGNDGDYEQYF; DNA: TGTGCCAGTAGCCACGGGAATGACGGGGATTACGAGCAGTACTTC
V: TRBV24-1; D: TRBD1; size: .; J: TRBJ2-2; CDR3: CATSAGQGRTGELFF; DNA: TGTGCCACCAGTGCTGGACAGGGGCGAACCGGGGAGCTGTTTTTT
V: TRBV12-3/TRBV12-4; D: TRBD2; size: .; J: TRBJ2-5; CDR3: CASSFTHASGGGETQYF; DNA: TGTGCCAGCAGTTTCACCCATGCTAGCGGGGGTGGAGAGACCCAGTACTTC
V: TRBV11-1; D: .; size: .; J: TRBJ2-3; CDR3: CANSLRRGTTDTQYF; DNA: TGTGCCAACAGCCTTCGGCGGGGGACAACAGATACGCAGTATTTT
V: TRBV29-1; D: .; size: .; J: TRBJ2-7; CDR3: CSVEDLPGRHPIEQYF; DNA: TGCAGCGTTGAAGATCTTCCGGGACGCCACCCCATCGAGCAGTACTTC
V: TRBV6-2/TRBV6-3; D: .; size: .; J: TRBJ1-5; CDR3: CASSYSNAGDQPQHF; DNA: TGTGCCAGCAGTTACTCGAACGCCGGGGATCAGCCCCAGCATTTT
V: TRBV6-5; D: .; size: few; J: TRBJ1-2; CDR3: CASSPNPQNNYGYTF; DNA: TGTGCCAGCAGCCCTAACCCGCAAAATAACTATGGCTACACCTTC
V: TRBV27; D: .; size: .; J: TRBJ1-1; CDR3: CASSLPLGERGTEAFF; DNA: TGTGCCAGCAGTTTACCCCTAGGGGAAAGAGGCACTGAAGCTTTCTTT
V: TRBV7-6; D: .; size: few; J: TRBJ1-1; CDR3: CASSPQSEAFF; DNA: TGTGCCAGCAGCCCACAGTCTGAAGCTTTCTTT
V: TRBV4-2; D: TRBD2; size: once; J: TRBJ2-1; CDR3: CASSQERPSGGALYEQFF; DNA: TGTGCCAGCAGCCAAGAAAGGCCTAGCGGGGGGGCCTTATATGAGCAGTTCTTC
V: TRBV6-2/TRBV6-3; D: TRBD1; size: .; J: TRBJ1-2; CDR3: CASSYSRDRGDYGYTF; DNA: TGTGCCAGCAGTTACTCCCGGGACAGGGGAGACTATGGCTACACCTTC
V: TRBV10-2; D: TRBD1; size: few; J: TRBJ2-7; CDR3: CASTGQAYEQYF; DNA: TGCGCCAGCACGGGACAGGCCTACGAGCAGTACTTC
V: TRBV6-1; D: .; size: .; J: TRBJ1-5; CDR3: CASSQGLNPRQPQHF; DNA: TGTGCCAGCAGCCAGGGGCTCAACCCCCGTCAGCCCCAGCATTTT
V: TRBV14; D: .; size: few; J: TRBJ2-1; CDR3: CASSPWRGADQFF; DNA: TGTGCCAGCAGCCCCTGGAGGGGCGCGGATCAGTTCTTC
V: TRBV3-1; D: .; size: few; J: TRBJ1-5; CDR3: CASSPPGAGNQPQHF; DNA: TGTGCCAGCAGCCCCCCGGGGGCCGGCAATCAGCCCCAGCATTTT
V: TRBV7-9; D: .; size: .; J: TRBJ2-7; CDR3: CASSLGRIEQYF; DNA: TGTGCCAGCAGCTTAGGGCGCATCGAGCAGTACTTC
V: TRBV6-5; D: .; size: few; J: TRBJ1-1; CDR3: CASSGRTGNPEAFF; DNA: TGTGCCAGCAGTGGCAGAACAGGGAACCCTGAAGCTTTCTTT
V: TRBV19; D: TRBD1; size: .; J: TRBJ1-1; CDR3: CASSMTGGNTEAFF; DNA: TGTGCCAGTAGTATGACAGGGGGGAACACTGAAGCTTTCTTT
V: TRBV4-1; D: TRBD2; size: .; J: TRBJ2-5; CDR3: CASSQEGRGGTQETQYF; DNA: TGCGCCAGCAGCCAAGAGGGGCGCGGGGGGACTCAAGAGACCCAGTACTTC
V: TRBV7-2; D: TRBD1; size: many; J: TRBJ1-1; CDR3: CASSSPRQGLRWGTEAFF; DNA: TGTGCCAGCAGCTCCCCTAGACAGGGCCTACGGTGGGGCACTGAAGCTTTCTTT
V: TRBV4-2; D: TRBD1; size: few; J: TRBJ1-2; CDR3: CASSQLGTQGTNYGYTF; DNA: TGTGCCAGCAGCCAATTGGGGACACAGGGGACAAACTATGGCTACACCTTC
V: TRBV6-8; D: .; size: few; J: TRBJ1-2; CDR3: CASSYSPTRGAEGYTF; DNA: TGTGCCAGCAGTTACTCTCCGACTCGGGGAGCTGAGGGCTACACCTTC
V: TRBV4-3; D: TRBD1; size: .; J: TRBJ2-1; CDR3: CASSQPGQSYNEQFF; DNA: TGCGCCAGCAGTCAACCGGGACAGTCCTACAATGAGCAGTTCTTC
V: TRBV9; D: .; size: .; J: TRBJ2-3; CDR3: CASSVESTDTQYF; DNA: TGTGCCAGCAGCGTAGAAAGCACAGATACGCAGTATTTT
V: TRBV20-1; D: TRBD2; size: .; J: TRBJ2-3; CDR3: CSAFNPGTSGGITDTQYF; DNA: TGCAGTGCTTTCAACCCCGGGACTAGCGGGGGGATCACAGATACGCAGTATTTT
V: TRBV2; D: .; size: .; J: TRBJ2-7; CDR3: CASGETQSSYEQYF; DNA: TGTGCCAGCGGAGAAACCCAGAGCTCCTACGAGCAGTACTTC
V: TRBV7-9; D: .; size: few; J: TRBJ2-3; CDR3: CASSFDIGGPTDTQYF; DNA: TGTGCCAGCAGCTTTGATATCGGGGGCCCCACAGATACGCAGTATTTT
V: TRBV6-2/TRBV6-3; D: .; size: few; J: TRBJ2-5; CDR3: CASSYSRGARETQYF; DNA: TGTGCCAGCAGTTACTCGCGAGGGGCCCGGGAGACCCAGTACTTC
V: TRBV28; D: TRBD1; size: .; J: TRBJ2-2; CDR3: CASSKDRAWELFF; DNA: TGTGCCAGCAGCAAGGACAGGGCTTGGGAGCTGTTTTTT
V: TRBV4-1; D: .; size: few; J: TRBJ1-2; CDR3: CASSQVPRTANYGYTF; DNA: TGCGCCAGCAGCCAAGTCCCCAGGACGGCTAACTATGGCTACACCTTC
V: TRBV10-3; D: .; size: few; J: TRBJ1-6; CDR3: CAISESASSYNSPLHF; DNA: TGTGCCATCAGTGAGTCGGCGAGCTCCTATAATTCACCCCTCCACTTT
V: TRBV7-4; D: TRBD1; size: .; J: TRBJ1-4; CDR3: CANSRDSQFEKLFF; DNA: TGTGCCAACAGCCGGGACAGCCAATTTGAAAAACTGTTTTTT
V: TRBV6-2/TRBV6-3; D: .; size: .; J: TRBJ2-1; CDR3: CASSISINEQFF; DNA: TGTGCCAGCAGTATATCGATCAATGAGCAGTTCTTC
V: TRBV28; D: TRBD1; size: .; J: TRBJ1-5; CDR3: CASSFATGAGNQPQHF; DNA: TGTGCCAGCAGTTTCGCAACAGGGGCCGGCAATCAGCCCCAGCATTTT
V: TRBV6-6; D: .; size: .; J: TRBJ1-2; CDR3: CASSYVASYGYTF; DNA: TGTGCCAGCAGTTATGTAGCTTCCTATGGCTACACCTTC
V: TRBV7-9; D: .; size: many; J: TRBJ2-2; CDR3: CASIPEAGLSTGELFF; DNA: TGTGCCAGCATCCCCGAGGCAGGACTATCAACCGGGGAGCTGTTTTTT
V: TRBV2; D: TRBD2; size: .; J: TRBJ2-2; CDR3: CASSGSLAGPPGGTGELFF; DNA: TGTGCCAGCAGTGGGTCGCTAGCGGGGCCCCCCGGGGGCACCGGGGAGCTGTTTTTT
V: TRBV7-2; D: .; size: many; J: TRBJ1-1; CDR3: CASSSIGGVMNTEAFF; DNA: TGTGCCAGCAGCAGCATAGGCGGGGTTATGAACACTGAAGCTTTCTTT
V: TRBV27; D: TRBD1; size: .; J: TRBJ1-2; CDR3: CASRTGGNGYTF; DNA: TGTGCCAGCAGGACAGGGGGCAATGGCTACACCTTC
V: TRBV7-6; D: TRBD1; size: many; J: TRBJ2-4; CDR3: CASSLGTGGENIQYF; DNA: TGTGCCAGCAGCTTGGGGACAGGGGGCGAAAACATTCAGTACTTC
V: TRBV4-2; D: .; size: few; J: TRBJ2-1; CDR3: CASSQDLFGGLNNEQFF; DNA: TGTGCCAGCAGCCAAGATCTGTTCGGGGGGCTAAACAATGAGCAGTTCTTC
V: TRBV12-3/TRBV12-4; D: TRBD1; size: once; J: TRBJ2-7; CDR3: CASSPPPGQGGYKQYF; DNA: TGTGCCAGCAGCCCTCCCCCGGGACAGGGGGGATATAAGCAGTACTTC
V: TRBV5-6; D: .; size: .; J: TRBJ2-1; CDR3: CASSPLTANNEQFF; DNA: TGTGCCAGCAGTCCTCTCACGGCAAACAATGAGCAGTTCTTC
V: TRBV7-8; D: TRBD1; size: many; J: TRBJ1-6; CDR3: CASTDRFRNSPLHF; DNA: TGTGCCAGCACGGACAGGTTTAGGAATTCACCCCTCCACTTT
V: TRBV7-2; D: .; size: .; J: TRBJ2-7; CDR3: CASSFPLTGDYEQYF; DNA: TGTGCCAGCAGCTTCCCCCTGACTGGCGATTACGAGCAGTACTTC
V: TRBV6-4; D: .; size: few; J: TRBJ2-1; CDR3: CASSDSAGTLNEQFF; DNA: TGTGCCAGCAGTGACTCAGCGGGCACTCTCAATGAGCAGTTCTTC
V: TRBV4-2; D: .; size: .; J: TRBJ1-5; CDR3: CANSQRLYSNQPQHF; DNA: TGTGCCAACAGCCAACGCCTATATAGCAATCAGCCCCAGCATTTT
V: TRBV7-9; D: .; size: .; J: TRBJ2-1; CDR3: CASSTFGDEQFF; DNA: TGTGCCAGCAGCACCTTTGGGGATGAGCAGTTCTTC
V: TRBV7-9; D: .; size: few; J: TRBJ2-2; CDR3: CASSLEGPNTGELFF; DNA: TGTGCCAGCAGCTTAGAGGGCCCTAACACCGGGGAGCTGTTTTTT